A selection of T cell receptor beta chains follows, all from one sample in a study of T-cell reconstitution after alpha-beta-depleted transplantation in children. TCRdb independently ran MiXCR on the PCR reads; one entry per CDR3 protein. Of 200,000 to 250,000 distinct CDR3 sequences in the sample, about a tenth were seen once. The sample consisted of PBMCs, taken before TCRalphabeta/CD19-depleted stem cell transplant. The receptors were gathered from a child younger than two with acute myeloid leukemia, due to receive a stem cell transplant. Each CDR3 is given with its conserved first and last residue. D genes are given only for firm matches. The listing skips clone size in some rows; elsewhere it reads once, few, many or a size class.

d_call: -; clone_size: -; j_call: TRBJ2-7; v_call: TRBV20-1; cdr3_nt: TGCAGTGCTAGAGATCCTGGGAATGGCTCTCCCGAGCAGTACTTC; cdr3_aa: CSARDPGNGSPEQYF
d_call: -; clone_size: large; j_call: TRBJ2-1; v_call: TRBV20-1; cdr3_nt: TGCAGTGCTAGAGTTACTAGAGGCTCCTACAATGAGCAGTTCTTC; cdr3_aa: CSARVTRGSYNEQFF
d_call: -; clone_size: many; j_call: TRBJ2-1; v_call: TRBV9; cdr3_nt: TGTGCCAGCAGCGCGGACTACTACAATGAGCAGTTCTTC; cdr3_aa: CASSADYYNEQFF
d_call: -; clone_size: -; j_call: TRBJ2-7; v_call: TRBV5-1; cdr3_nt: TGCGCCAGCAGCCCGGGACCGGTCTCCTACGAGCAGTACTTC; cdr3_aa: CASSPGPVSYEQYF
d_call: -; clone_size: once; j_call: TRBJ2-1; v_call: TRBV28; cdr3_nt: TGTGCGACGGTGGGAAAGCGGTTCTACAATGAGCAGTTCTTC; cdr3_aa: CATVGKRFYNEQFF
d_call: TRBD2; clone_size: many; j_call: TRBJ2-1; v_call: TRBV7-8; cdr3_nt: TGTGCCAGCAGCGTGGGAGGGCCTACCTACAATGAGCAGTTCTTC; cdr3_aa: CASSVGGPTYNEQFF
d_call: -; clone_size: -; j_call: TRBJ1-5; v_call: TRBV5-1; cdr3_nt: TGCGCCAACAGCTTGGAGGCTGGTCGGGAGCCCCAGCATTTT; cdr3_aa: CANSLEAGREPQHF
d_call: TRBD2; clone_size: many; j_call: TRBJ2-4; v_call: TRBV11-1; cdr3_nt: TGTGCCAGCAGCTCCCGCCGGAGCGGGGAGCCCCCAAGAAAAAACATTCAGTACTTC; cdr3_aa: CASSSRRSGEPPRKNIQYF
d_call: -; clone_size: many; j_call: TRBJ1-5; v_call: TRBV24-1; cdr3_nt: TGTGCCACCAGTGATGCACAGGCCGGCAATCAGCCCCAGCATTTT; cdr3_aa: CATSDAQAGNQPQHF
d_call: TRBD2; clone_size: few; j_call: TRBJ2-5; v_call: TRBV20-1; cdr3_nt: TGCAGTCCGACTAGCGGGAATCAAGAGACCCAGTACTTC; cdr3_aa: CSPTSGNQETQYF
d_call: -; clone_size: many; j_call: TRBJ2-3; v_call: TRBV5-1; cdr3_nt: TGCGCCAGCAGATCCGACAGTCCAGATACGCAGTATTTT; cdr3_aa: CASRSDSPDTQYF
d_call: -; clone_size: many; j_call: TRBJ1-3; v_call: TRBV7-2; cdr3_nt: TGTGCCAGCAGCTTGGGGGGGCGCCCTGGAAACACCATATATTTT; cdr3_aa: CASSLGGRPGNTIYF
d_call: TRBD2; clone_size: many; j_call: TRBJ2-3; v_call: TRBV20-1; cdr3_nt: TGCAGTGCTCCAACCGGGACTATTGAGTATTTT; cdr3_aa: CSAPTGTIEYF
d_call: -; clone_size: many; j_call: TRBJ2-7; v_call: TRBV5-1; cdr3_nt: TGCGCCAGCAGCTTGGCCGAACAGGGTGGCTACGAGCAGTACTTC; cdr3_aa: CASSLAEQGGYEQYF
d_call: TRBD1; clone_size: many; j_call: TRBJ2-7; v_call: TRBV7-9; cdr3_nt: TGTGCCAGCAGCTACGGGACAGGGGCCTACGAGCAGTACTTC; cdr3_aa: CASSYGTGAYEQYF
d_call: -; clone_size: -; j_call: TRBJ2-5; v_call: TRBV7-9; cdr3_nt: TGTGCCAGCAGTGGGCTTCGGGAGACCCAGTACTTC; cdr3_aa: CASSGLRETQYF
d_call: -; clone_size: many; j_call: TRBJ2-3; v_call: TRBV20-1; cdr3_nt: TGCGCGAACGGGCTAGCGCACACAGATACGCAGTATTTT; cdr3_aa: CANGLAHTDTQYF
d_call: TRBD1; clone_size: many; j_call: TRBJ2-3; v_call: TRBV12-3/TRBV12-4; cdr3_nt: TGTGCCAGCAGTTTAAGGTCCAGGGGGACAGATACGCAGTATTTT; cdr3_aa: CASSLRSRGTDTQYF
d_call: TRBD2; clone_size: -; j_call: TRBJ2-3; v_call: TRBV6-1; cdr3_nt: TGTGCCAGCAGTCAGGGGACTAGCGGGGGGGGCACAGATACGCAGTATTTT; cdr3_aa: CASSQGTSGGGTDTQYF
d_call: TRBD1; clone_size: many; j_call: TRBJ1-2; v_call: TRBV12-3/TRBV12-4; cdr3_nt: TGTGCCAGCAGGGAAACAGGGGGCAGAGATGGCTACACCTTC; cdr3_aa: CASRETGGRDGYTF
d_call: -; clone_size: many; j_call: TRBJ2-1; v_call: TRBV7-9; cdr3_nt: TGTGCCAGTCTAGGGGACTACAATGAGCAGTTCTTC; cdr3_aa: CASLGDYNEQFF
d_call: TRBD1; clone_size: many; j_call: TRBJ1-5; v_call: TRBV5-1; cdr3_nt: TGCGCCAGCAGCCCAACTCCAGGGGGGGCCCAGCATTTT; cdr3_aa: CASSPTPGGAQHF
d_call: -; clone_size: many; j_call: TRBJ2-7; v_call: TRBV7-2; cdr3_nt: TGTGCCAGCAGCTTAGCGTTGGGACCGAAATTAATCTACGAGCAGTACTTC; cdr3_aa: CASSLALGPKLIYEQYF
d_call: -; clone_size: -; j_call: TRBJ2-5; v_call: TRBV29-1; cdr3_nt: TGCAGCGTCGAAGGGACATCAGAGGGGACCCAGTACTTC; cdr3_aa: CSVEGTSEGTQYF
d_call: TRBD1; clone_size: many; j_call: TRBJ1-5; v_call: TRBV7-2; cdr3_nt: TGTGCCAGCAGTTATGACAGGGTCGGCCAGCCCCAGCATTTT; cdr3_aa: CASSYDRVGQPQHF
d_call: -; clone_size: many; j_call: TRBJ2-5; v_call: TRBV20-1; cdr3_nt: TGCAGTGCCCCAGTGTCGGGAATGTACCAAGAGACCCAGTACTTC; cdr3_aa: CSAPVSGMYQETQYF
d_call: TRBD1; clone_size: many; j_call: TRBJ2-7; v_call: TRBV5-1; cdr3_nt: TGCGCCAGCAGCTCCGGGACAGGGGACGAGCAGTACTTC; cdr3_aa: CASSSGTGDEQYF
d_call: TRBD1; clone_size: -; j_call: TRBJ1-1; v_call: TRBV7-2; cdr3_nt: TGTGCCAGCAGCCCCCGACAGGGCTGGGCGACTGAAGCTTTCTTT; cdr3_aa: CASSPRQGWATEAFF
d_call: -; clone_size: many; j_call: TRBJ1-1; v_call: TRBV9; cdr3_nt: TGTGCCAGCAGCGTAGCTGTAGGGGCCACTGAAGCTTTCTTT; cdr3_aa: CASSVAVGATEAFF
d_call: -; clone_size: few; j_call: TRBJ1-3; v_call: TRBV21-1; cdr3_nt: TGTGCCAGCAGCAAACCCGACAGGGCTGGAAACACCATATATTTT; cdr3_aa: CASSKPDRAGNTIYF
d_call: TRBD2; clone_size: many; j_call: TRBJ2-7; v_call: TRBV2; cdr3_nt: TGTGCCAGCAGTGGGGGCACTCGGGGACTAGCGGGAGCCGACTCCTACGAGCAGTACTTC; cdr3_aa: CASSGGTRGLAGADSYEQYF
d_call: -; clone_size: few; j_call: TRBJ1-1; v_call: TRBV20-1; cdr3_nt: TGCAGTGCTAGACCCACAGGGAGGAAGGGCACTGAAGCTTTCTTT; cdr3_aa: CSARPTGRKGTEAFF
d_call: -; clone_size: many; j_call: TRBJ1-5; v_call: TRBV20-1; cdr3_nt: TGCAGTGCTAGAGTGGGGGCTCAGCCCCAGCATTTT; cdr3_aa: CSARVGAQPQHF
d_call: TRBD1; clone_size: many; j_call: TRBJ1-2; v_call: TRBV12-3/TRBV12-4; cdr3_nt: TGTGCCAGCAGAGTCAGGGGGCTTCACTATGGCTACACCTTC; cdr3_aa: CASRVRGLHYGYTF
d_call: -; clone_size: many; j_call: TRBJ2-2; v_call: TRBV3-1; cdr3_nt: TGTGCCAGCAGCCATAGCCAGGGAACCGGGGAGCTGTTTTTT; cdr3_aa: CASSHSQGTGELFF
d_call: -; clone_size: many; j_call: TRBJ1-2; v_call: TRBV9; cdr3_nt: TGTGCCAGCAGCGTAGAAAGCAGGGACTATGGCTACACCTTC; cdr3_aa: CASSVESRDYGYTF
d_call: TRBD1; clone_size: -; j_call: TRBJ1-1; v_call: TRBV7-9; cdr3_nt: TGTGCCAGCAGGCCTGACAGGGGGAACACTGAAGCTTTCTTT; cdr3_aa: CASRPDRGNTEAFF
d_call: -; clone_size: -; j_call: TRBJ1-2; v_call: TRBV6-1; cdr3_nt: TGTGCCAGCAGTCTGGGGGGGGGGACGGAGAATTTTTATAGTGGCTACACCTTC; cdr3_aa: CASSLGGGTENFYSGYTF
d_call: -; clone_size: many; j_call: TRBJ1-2; v_call: TRBV5-1; cdr3_nt: TGCGCCAGCGGTTCGGGTCAGTTTGATGGCTACACCTTC; cdr3_aa: CASGSGQFDGYTF
d_call: TRBD2; clone_size: many; j_call: TRBJ2-3; v_call: TRBV3-1; cdr3_nt: TGTGCCAGCAGCCCATTCCTAGCGGGGGGCACAGATACGCAGTATTTT; cdr3_aa: CASSPFLAGGTDTQYF
d_call: -; clone_size: many; j_call: TRBJ2-7; v_call: TRBV6-5; cdr3_nt: TGTGCCAGCAGTTACCATACCAGGGGCTACGAGCAGTACTTC; cdr3_aa: CASSYHTRGYEQYF
d_call: -; clone_size: many; j_call: TRBJ2-3; v_call: TRBV10-3; cdr3_nt: TGTGCCATCAGTGAGACTAGCACAGATACGCAGTATTTT; cdr3_aa: CAISETSTDTQYF
d_call: -; clone_size: many; j_call: TRBJ2-7; v_call: TRBV3-1; cdr3_nt: TGTGCCAGCAGCCCTCTAGCCTCATACTACGAGCAGTACTTC; cdr3_aa: CASSPLASYYEQYF
d_call: -; clone_size: many; j_call: TRBJ1-1; v_call: TRBV7-6; cdr3_nt: TGTGCCAGCAGCCCCCAGGCCCCAAACACTGAAGCTTTCTTT; cdr3_aa: CASSPQAPNTEAFF
d_call: TRBD1; clone_size: many; j_call: TRBJ1-1; v_call: TRBV5-1; cdr3_nt: TGCGCCAGCAGCCCCCGACAGGGAGCGAACACTGAAGCTTTCTTT; cdr3_aa: CASSPRQGANTEAFF
d_call: -; clone_size: -; j_call: TRBJ1-2; v_call: TRBV4-3; cdr3_nt: TGCGCCAGCAGCCAAGTCCGGGCCTCTAGCTATGGCTACACCTTC; cdr3_aa: CASSQVRASSYGYTF
d_call: -; clone_size: many; j_call: TRBJ1-2; v_call: TRBV20-1; cdr3_nt: TGCAGTGCTTCTCAGGCGACAGCTAACTATGGCTACACCTTC; cdr3_aa: CSASQATANYGYTF
d_call: -; clone_size: many; j_call: TRBJ2-1; v_call: TRBV3-1; cdr3_nt: TGTGCCAGCAGCCAAGAGGTGGCAACACCCAATGAGCAGTTCTTC; cdr3_aa: CASSQEVATPNEQFF
d_call: TRBD1; clone_size: many; j_call: TRBJ2-7; v_call: TRBV2; cdr3_nt: TGTGCCAGCACTCCAGACAGGGAGAGCTACGAGCAGTACTTC; cdr3_aa: CASTPDRESYEQYF
d_call: TRBD1; clone_size: many; j_call: TRBJ2-1; v_call: TRBV6-5; cdr3_nt: TGTGCCAGCAGTTACTCTTTAGGAAGGACAGGGCAGTTCTTC; cdr3_aa: CASSYSLGRTGQFF
d_call: -; clone_size: many; j_call: TRBJ2-3; v_call: TRBV7-9; cdr3_nt: TGTGCCAGCAGCTTAGCCTCGGGAGCCGCCACAGATACGCAGTATTTT; cdr3_aa: CASSLASGAATDTQYF
d_call: -; clone_size: many; j_call: TRBJ2-3; v_call: TRBV4-1; cdr3_nt: TGCGCCAGCAGCCATAATACCCTGACTCGTCCCACAGATACGCAGTATTTT; cdr3_aa: CASSHNTLTRPTDTQYF
d_call: -; clone_size: many; j_call: TRBJ2-1; v_call: TRBV9; cdr3_nt: TGTGCCAGCAGCGTCAGTCTAGTTATAGGCAATGAGCAGTTCTTC; cdr3_aa: CASSVSLVIGNEQFF
d_call: -; clone_size: few; j_call: TRBJ2-7; v_call: TRBV7-2; cdr3_nt: TGTGCCAGCAGCTTGGGGCTGATCTACGAGCAGTACTTC; cdr3_aa: CASSLGLIYEQYF
d_call: -; clone_size: many; j_call: TRBJ1-2; v_call: TRBV24-1; cdr3_nt: TGTGCCACCAGTGATTGGAAGGGGTTTGGCTACACCTTC; cdr3_aa: CATSDWKGFGYTF
d_call: -; clone_size: many; j_call: TRBJ2-7; v_call: TRBV28; cdr3_nt: TGTGCCAGCAGTCTTCCCGGGAAGCCTGGCGAGCAGTACTTC; cdr3_aa: CASSLPGKPGEQYF
d_call: TRBD2; clone_size: once; j_call: TRBJ2-1; v_call: TRBV29-1; cdr3_nt: TGCAGCTCCCTATACCTTAGCGGGAGAATGGATGGGCAGTTCTTC; cdr3_aa: CSSLYLSGRMDGQFF
d_call: TRBD2; clone_size: -; j_call: TRBJ2-7; v_call: TRBV28; cdr3_nt: TGTGCCAGCAGACAAAACGGGGGGGGGCACGAGCAGTACTTC; cdr3_aa: CASRQNGGGHEQYF
d_call: -; clone_size: many; j_call: TRBJ1-5; v_call: TRBV6-1; cdr3_nt: TGTGCCATCGCTTCGGAATTAGATCAGCCCCAGCATTTT; cdr3_aa: CAIASELDQPQHF